Sequencing of this T cell receptor beta chain was carried out in a study of T cells in Graves' hyperthyroidism and ophthalmopathy. Study-wide findings and caveats: Ophthalmopathy cases were set apart from stable hyperthyroidism by a 13 V-J model. Most clonotypes expanded in the thyroid (above 0.001) were also present in blood.

Germline V lookup: CDR1 SEHNR, CDR2 FQNEAQ (reference sequence). V shed 7 bases, J shed 5 bases, and the junction held 7 bases outside the gene matches. The CDR3 loop spans 13 amino acids. Using about 10 ml of fresh peripheral blood, PBMCs were prepared. This clonotype came up a few times. The antigen is undetermined. Amplification of TCR beta CDR3 regions used RNA as the template. A set of HTBI primers served as the primers for a first-round RT-PCR of the TCR CDR3. TCRdb re-derived calls from the multiplex PCR reads in MiXCR, one entry per CDR3 protein. The data hold around 490,000 distinct CDR3 sequences, with 20% observed a single time.

Sample: blood. The clonotype was recovered from a man aged 40-49 years with Graves' ophthalmopathy. This rearrangement joins TRBV7-9 to TRBJ2-5; 7 bases map to TRBD2. The CDR3 region has the DNA TGTGCCAGCAACCCCGCGGGGGTGGAGACCCAGTACTTC. Its protein is CASNPAGVETQYF.